A selection of T cell receptor beta chains follows, all from one sample in a study of CD8+CD57+ T cells in acquired aplastic anemia. One entry per CDR3 protein results from TCRdb running MiXCR on the reads. Counted here are 150,000 to 200,000 distinct CDR3 sequences, less than 60% occurring once; the ten biggest clones make up over 0.95%. Material: sorted CD4+, CD8+, or CD8+CD57+ T cells (not recorded which) from PBMCs. The receptors shown here come from a human donor with aplastic anemia. Each CDR3 is given with its conserved first and last residue. The D gene is left open where the match is weak. Clone size is stated in some rows and not others, as once, few, many or a class when expanded.

CDR3aa: CASSVANEKLFF
CDR3nt: TGTGCCAGCAGCGTAGCTAATGAAAAACTGTTTTTT
v_gene: TRBV9
d_gene: NA
abundance: NA
j_gene: TRBJ1-4

CDR3aa: CASSQGAYGYTF
CDR3nt: TGTGCCAGCTCCCAGGGGGCCTATGGCTACACCTTC
v_gene: TRBV7-9
d_gene: TRBD1
abundance: NA
j_gene: TRBJ1-2

CDR3aa: CASSPDGINQPQHF
CDR3nt: TGTGCCAGCAGCCCGGACGGTATTAATCAGCCCCAGCATTTT
v_gene: TRBV7-2
d_gene: NA
abundance: many
j_gene: TRBJ1-5

CDR3aa: CASSRGVAGSETQYF
CDR3nt: TGTGCCAGCAGCCGCGGGGTAGCGGGTTCAGAGACCCAGTACTTC
v_gene: TRBV7-9
d_gene: TRBD2
abundance: NA
j_gene: TRBJ2-5

CDR3aa: CSVMLAGRGETQYF
CDR3nt: TGCAGCGTCATGCTAGCGGGGCGGGGAGAGACCCAGTACTTC
v_gene: TRBV29-1
d_gene: TRBD2
abundance: NA
j_gene: TRBJ2-5

CDR3aa: CASSLDRVGGYNSPLHF
CDR3nt: TGCGCCAGCAGCTTAGACAGGGTGGGCGGCTATAATTCACCCCTCCACTTT
v_gene: TRBV5-1
d_gene: TRBD1
abundance: NA
j_gene: TRBJ1-6

CDR3aa: CAFKNRDDYGYTF
CDR3nt: TGTGCCTTCAAAAACAGGGACGACTATGGCTACACCTTC
v_gene: TRBV7-9
d_gene: NA
abundance: NA
j_gene: TRBJ1-2

CDR3aa: CASSLDDTLSDYTF
CDR3nt: TGCGCCAGCAGCTTGGATGACACCCTATCGGACTACACCTTC
v_gene: TRBV5-1
d_gene: NA
abundance: many
j_gene: TRBJ1-2

CDR3aa: CASTIQGLGNQPQHF
CDR3nt: TGTGCCAGTACCATACAGGGTTTGGGCAATCAGCCCCAGCATTTT
v_gene: TRBV19
d_gene: NA
abundance: many
j_gene: TRBJ1-5

CDR3aa: CASSSPPREYEQYF
CDR3nt: TGTGCCAGCAGCTCCCCACCCCGGGAATACGAGCAGTACTTC
v_gene: TRBV5-6
d_gene: NA
abundance: NA
j_gene: TRBJ2-7

CDR3aa: CASTGRGRASRQPQHF
CDR3nt: TGTGCCAGCACCGGACGAGGCCGGGCTTCAAGGCAGCCCCAGCATTTT
v_gene: TRBV6-1
d_gene: NA
abundance: NA
j_gene: TRBJ1-5

CDR3aa: CASSVGGSGGAEETQYF
CDR3nt: TGTGCCAGCAGCGTAGGGGGTAGCGGGGGGGCCGAAGAGACCCAGTACTTC
v_gene: TRBV9
d_gene: TRBD2
abundance: NA
j_gene: TRBJ2-5

CDR3aa: CASSPRDRGRFHEQYF
CDR3nt: TGTGCCAGCAGCCCGCGGGACAGGGGGCGCTTCCACGAGCAGTACTTC
v_gene: TRBV2
d_gene: TRBD1
abundance: many
j_gene: TRBJ2-7

CDR3aa: CASTHRDGFNQPQHF
CDR3nt: TGTGCCAGCACGCACCGGGACGGATTCAATCAGCCCCAGCATTTT
v_gene: TRBV12-3/TRBV12-4
d_gene: NA
abundance: NA
j_gene: TRBJ1-5

CDR3aa: CASSPNSPGAGNEQFF
CDR3nt: TGTGCCAGCAGCCCAAACTCCCCAGGGGCCGGCAATGAGCAGTTCTTC
v_gene: TRBV7-8
d_gene: NA
abundance: NA
j_gene: TRBJ2-1

CDR3aa: CASSEVRGKNTEAFF
CDR3nt: TGTGCCAGCAGTGAAGTAAGAGGAAAGAACACTGAAGCTTTCTTT
v_gene: TRBV2
d_gene: NA
abundance: many
j_gene: TRBJ1-1

CDR3aa: CASSQGEGIDEQYF
CDR3nt: TGCGCCAGCAGCCAAGGGGAGGGAATCGACGAGCAGTACTTC
v_gene: TRBV4-1
d_gene: TRBD2
abundance: NA
j_gene: TRBJ2-7

CDR3aa: CASRFRTGSYEQYF
CDR3nt: TGTGCCAGCAGATTTCGGACAGGGAGCTACGAGCAGTACTTC
v_gene: TRBV12-3/TRBV12-4
d_gene: TRBD1
abundance: many
j_gene: TRBJ2-7

CDR3aa: CASSSRRDTGELFF
CDR3nt: TGTGCCAGCAGTAGCCGACGGGACACCGGGGAGCTGTTTTTT
v_gene: TRBV12-3/TRBV12-4
d_gene: NA
abundance: many
j_gene: TRBJ2-2

CDR3aa: CVSSLSGEETQYF
CDR3nt: TGCGTCAGCAGCTTGAGCGGGGAAGAGACCCAGTACTTC
v_gene: TRBV5-1
d_gene: TRBD2
abundance: NA
j_gene: TRBJ2-5

CDR3aa: CSARAVSGGYTF
CDR3nt: TGCAGTGCTAGAGCGGTTAGCGGTGGCTACACCTTC
v_gene: TRBV20-1
d_gene: NA
abundance: once
j_gene: TRBJ1-2

CDR3aa: CASSAPGELFF
CDR3nt: TGTGCCAGCAGTGCGCCCGGGGAGCTGTTTTTT
v_gene: TRBV2
d_gene: NA
abundance: many
j_gene: TRBJ2-2

CDR3aa: CASRAGTYEQYF
CDR3nt: TGTGCCAGCAGGGCCGGAACCTACGAGCAGTACTTC
v_gene: TRBV10-3
d_gene: NA
abundance: few
j_gene: TRBJ2-7

CDR3aa: CASSPDRVQLFF
CDR3nt: TGTGCCAGCAGCCCTGACAGGGTACAACTGTTTTTT
v_gene: TRBV7-2
d_gene: TRBD1
abundance: few
j_gene: TRBJ1-4

CDR3aa: CGATGTYEQYF
CDR3nt: TGCGGTGCTACAGGTACCTACGAGCAGTACTTC
v_gene: TRBV20-1
d_gene: NA
abundance: NA
j_gene: TRBJ2-7

CDR3aa: CASSPPGTGIYEQYF
CDR3nt: TGTGCCAGCAGCCCTCCGGGGACAGGGATCTACGAGCAGTACTTC
v_gene: TRBV7-2
d_gene: TRBD1
abundance: few
j_gene: TRBJ2-7

CDR3aa: CATSDPSTGNYGYTF
CDR3nt: TGTGCCACCAGTGATCCCAGCACAGGGAACTATGGCTACACCTTC
v_gene: TRBV24-1
d_gene: NA
abundance: few
j_gene: TRBJ1-2